The text below deals with one TCR beta chain. This clone's antigen is unknown. No clone much larger than this one lies a single base away; base qualities are absent. The sample originates from a study of CD8 T cells in seronegative destructive rheumatoid arthritis (dated by TCRdb to about 2020). In the study overall: Biological drugs were being received by seven of the eight CND-RA patients at the time of sampling. Peripheral CD8+ TCRbeta repertoires were compared between CCP-negative destructive rheumatoid arthritis (CND-RA) patients and newly diagnosed seropositive RA, seronegative RA and healthy controls. Comparison cohorts of seropositive RA, seronegative RA and healthy controls came from an earlier published TCRbeta dataset rather than new sequencing. Here is what the overall study found, with its caveats: Across the roughly 120,000 clonotypes tested, no public clonotype enrichment survived Benjamini-Hochberg correction. A distinct set of enriched public clonotypes appeared to be present in CND-RA patients, and the authors interpreted this finding as support for a separate disease subset. Once age was adjusted for, the CD8+ TCRbeta repertoires of CND-RA patients appeared less diverse and more clonal than the repertoires of other RA subtypes. CND-RA repertoires showed more CMV-reactive and fewer influenza A-reactive CD8+ TCRbeta sequences than controls and other RA subtypes. Without diagnostic samples, TCR repertoire differences may partly reflect poor disease control over the years rather than being present at onset. The small size of the CND-RA cohort was acknowledged as a limitation of the study.

TCRbeta sequencing used genomic DNA from CD8+ cells, following the manufacturer's instructions. A genomics technology centre in Finland ran the TCRbeta sequencing, which was done with the immunoSEQ assay. Turning to the authors' computational methods: Clonotype tables from the immunoSEQ preprocessing pipeline were converted to VDJtools format, and non-productive clonotypes were removed. Samples below 10,000 reads were excluded and the rest subsampled to 10,000 reads; most of the eight CND-RA samples passed. Shannon-Wiener, Simpson and clonality indices were calculated with the VDJtools CalcDiversityStats function on data subsampled to 10,000 reads. To infer antigen specificity, non-singleton TCRbeta clonotypes were hard-matched against VDJdb, with no mismatches permitted. Clusters with potentially shared antigen targets were formed by grouping CDR3 sequences that differed by one amino acid (Hamming distance 1). Group enrichment of public clonotypes was tested with one-sided Fisher's exact tests after groups were resampled to six samples, with the procedure repeated ten times. TCRdb retrieved this table from immuneACCESS and kept in-frame rearrangements only. Not all clones are present; in checked studies, unresolved V genes account for under half, and no reason is known for the remainder. The V and J calls and clone size come from that table; D and trimming were worked out from the DNA. The sample table contains 10,000 to 15,000 clones; only one count was recorded for roughly four fifths of them. Around a quarter of the sample lies in the top ten.

The V and J ends are trimmed by 6 bases and 5 bases, leaving 5 bases between them. Spanning cysteine to phenylalanine, the CDR3 consists of 11 amino acids. Only CDR3 DNA remains: 33 bases, in frame from the first base. Via the germline V gene, CDR1 is SGHVS and CDR2 FQNEAQ. A negative result on the clinical CCP2 antibody test was shown by CND-RA patients, and progression of joint destruction was observed despite active therapy. All CND-RA patients were characterized by typical joint destruction in wrists and ankles and by failure of conventional anti-rheumatic therapy. Sampling of CND-RA patients was performed not at diagnosis but after long disease histories, which spanned decades in several cases. Roughly 53 millilitres of EDTA-anticoagulated peripheral blood were collected from each patient. Peripheral blood mononuclear cells were isolated by Ficoll-Paque PLUS density gradient separation. Using AutoMACS magnetic bead positive selection, CD8+ cells were isolated from either fresh or cryopreserved PBMCs, and flow cytometry was used to check purity. Genomic DNA was extracted using Nucleospin Tissue or Tissue XS kits and then quantified on a Qubit 2.0 fluorometer.

Sequencing was done on a sample of CD8+ T cells from blood. Here the chain combines TRBV7-8 and TRBJ2-1; the D gene cannot be resolved reliably. The TCR was taken from a woman between 30 and 55 years old with seronegative destructive rheumatoid arthritis. The CDR3: CASRLNNEQFF. In nucleotide form, the sequence is TGTGCCAGCAGACTAAACAATGAGCAGTTCTTC.